Listed below are T cell receptor beta chains from one sample, sequenced in a study of cytomegalovirus exposure and HLA in healthy donors. Method: immunoSEQ multiplex PCR; TCRdb's copy keeps in-frame clones and lacks some. There are over 150,000 clones in the sample; less than 85% occur only once, and under 5% lies in the top ten. The sequencing input was PBMCs. Receptors were obtained from a man younger than 35 in good health and CMV-seronegative. Each CDR3 is given with its conserved first and last residue. D genes are given only for firm matches. A clone size is listed for some rows: how often the clone was seen (once, few, many), or a class if it is expanded.

V	J	D	size	DNA	CDR3
TRBV6-1	TRBJ1-6	-	few	TGTGCCACCCAACTCGGGAGGTCACCCCTCCACTTT	CATQLGRSPLHF
TRBV30	TRBJ1-5	-	-	TGTGCCTGGAGTGTGAGGGGGAGGGCTAGCAATCAGCCCCAGCATTTT	CAWSVRGRASNQPQHF
TRBV11-2	TRBJ1-1	-	-	TGTGCCAGCAGCTTACAGGGAATAGGGACTGAAGCTTTCTTT	CASSLQGIGTEAFF
TRBV18	TRBJ2-1	-	-	TGTGCCAGCTCACCACTGGGCCCTCCCTACAACCATGAGCAGTTCTTC	CASSPLGPPYNHEQFF
TRBV7-8	TRBJ1-3	TRBD1	-	TGTGCCAGCAGCTGGGGGACAGCCTCTGGAAACACCATATATTTT	CASSWGTASGNTIYF
TRBV29-1	TRBJ1-1	-	-	TGCAGCGGGGAGATGAACACTGAAGCTTTCTTT	CSGEMNTEAFF
TRBV2	TRBJ2-7	TRBD1	-	TGTGCCAGCAGGGGGACAGCTTTCGAGCAGTACTTC	CASRGTAFEQYF
TRBV28	TRBJ1-6	TRBD1	-	TGTGCCAGCAGTTGGCGGGACAGAAATCGACCCCTCCACTTT	CASSWRDRNRPLHF
TRBV7-9	TRBJ2-3	TRBD2	-	TGTGCCAGCAGCTCCAGCGGGGTCAGGGCAGATACGCAGTATTTT	CASSSSGVRADTQYF
TRBV5-5	TRBJ2-5	TRBD2	few	TGTGCCAGCAGCTTCCGGGAGGAAGAGACCCAGTACTTC	CASSFREEETQYF
TRBV7-3	TRBJ2-2	-	-	TGTGCCAGCAGCTTAAGTCGGGAATACCTGAACACCGGGGAGCTGTTTTTT	CASSLSREYLNTGELFF
TRBV28	TRBJ2-5	TRBD1	-	TGTGCCAGCAGTCCTGGATCGACAGGGAGAGAGACCCAGTACTTC	CASSPGSTGRETQYF
TRBV6-5	TRBJ2-1	TRBD2	-	TGTGCCAGCAGAACGGGGGGGCCTGAGGCTGAGCAGTTCTTC	CASRTGGPEAEQFF
TRBV7-3	TRBJ2-5	-	-	TGTGCCAGCAGCTTAAGTGGCAGGTCCCAAGAGACCCAGTACTTC	CASSLSGRSQETQYF
TRBV28	TRBJ2-3	-	few	TGTGCCAGCAGTTCCCCGGATACGCAGTATTTT	CASSSPDTQYF
TRBV7-2	TRBJ2-7	-	few	TGTGCCAGCAGCTTAGAGGGGGGGATCGTCTCCTACGAGCAGTACTTC	CASSLEGGIVSYEQYF
TRBV7-9	TRBJ2-1	-	-	TGTGCCAGCGAGGGCTTCAATGAGCAGTTCTTC	CASEGFNEQFF
TRBV5-6	TRBJ1-3	-	-	TGTGCCAGCAGCTTGATGCAGGTCGGTGGAAACACCATATATTTT	CASSLMQVGGNTIYF
TRBV12-5	TRBJ2-5	-	-	TGTGCTAGTGCCCTGGGGCAAGGAGAAGAGACCCAGTACTTC	CASALGQGEETQYF
TRBV9	TRBJ1-6	TRBD1	-	TGTGCCAGCAGCGTAGGGGACAGGGTATATCAGCACGATAATTCACCCCTCCACTTT	CASSVGDRVYQHDNSPLHF
TRBV7-9	TRBJ1-5	-	-	TGTGCCAGCAGCTCCACCTTAGTGACGGGGGGCGCCGACAATCAGCCCCAGCATTTT	CASSSTLVTGGADNQPQHF
TRBV2	TRBJ1-5	TRBD1	-	TGTGCCAGCAGGAGGGACAGGGGTCAGCCCCAGCATTTT	CASRRDRGQPQHF
TRBV7-3	TRBJ2-3	-	-	TGTGCCAGCAGCTCAGGGAGCACAGATACGCAGTATTTT	CASSSGSTDTQYF
TRBV6-4	TRBJ2-3	TRBD2	-	TGTGCCAGCAGTGACGTTGGCGGGAGGATCACAGATACGCAGTATTTT	CASSDVGGRITDTQYF
TRBV7-3	TRBJ1-2	-	-	TGTGCCAGCAGCTCAGGGAACGGCGGCTACACCTTC	CASSSGNGGYTF
TRBV28	TRBJ2-7	TRBD1	-	TGTGCCAGCAGATCCGACCCGGGACAGTTATACGAGCAGTACTTC	CASRSDPGQLYEQYF
TRBV9	TRBJ2-7	TRBD1	-	TGTGCCAGCAGCGCTACTCCGGGACAGGCATACTACGAGCAGTACTTC	CASSATPGQAYYEQYF
TRBV11-2	TRBJ1-2	-	-	TGTGCCAGCAGCTCAATTAAAGGATCACGGGGCTATGGCTACACCTTC	CASSSIKGSRGYGYTF
TRBV27	TRBJ1-6	TRBD1	-	TGTGCCAGCAGTCCAACCCGACAGGGGACCCTCCACTTT	CASSPTRQGTLHF
TRBV5-1	TRBJ2-2	-	-	TGCGCCAGCAGCTTGGGCCCACAGGGTTTGACGGACACCGGGGAGCTGTTTTTT	CASSLGPQGLTDTGELFF
TRBV5-1	TRBJ1-1	-	-	TGCGCCAGCAGCTTTACAGGGCAGAACACTGAAGCTTTCTTT	CASSFTGQNTEAFF
TRBV6-5	TRBJ1-1	TRBD1	-	TGTGCCAGCAGTTACCTATCTGTCTCGGGACAGCGAGAAGCTTTCTTT	CASSYLSVSGQREAFF
TRBV7-2	TRBJ2-7	TRBD2	-	TGTGCCAGCAGCAGACCGAGGGGGACTAGCGGGATCCTCTCCTACGAGCAGTACTTC	CASSRPRGTSGILSYEQYF
TRBV28	TRBJ2-3	-	-	TGTGCCAGCAGTTTAAGGCGGAATACGCAGTATTTT	CASSLRRNTQYF
TRBV7-9	TRBJ2-7	TRBD2	few	TGTGCCAGCAGCTCACTGGGGGGGACTAGGAGTTACGAGCAGTACTTC	CASSSLGGTRSYEQYF
TRBV6-5	TRBJ2-1	-	-	TGTGCCAGCAGTAATCTACTAGAGCAGTTCTTC	CASSNLLEQFF
TRBV13	TRBJ2-6	-	few	TGTGCCAGCAGCACTCACGTTTCTGGGGCCAACGTCCTGACTTTC	CASSTHVSGANVLTF
TRBV11-3	TRBJ2-2	TRBD2	-	TGTGCCAGCAGTTTTAGCGGGAGTTTCCCCACCGGGGAGCTGTTTTTT	CASSFSGSFPTGELFF
TRBV7-2	TRBJ2-1	-	once	TGTGCCAGCACCCAAGAATTACTAGCAGATGAGCAGTTCTTC	CASTQELLADEQFF
TRBV2	TRBJ2-7	-	-	TGTGCCAGCAGTGAGGGGCCGTTAAGCTACGAGCAGTACTTC	CASSEGPLSYEQYF
TRBV5-1	TRBJ1-1	-	-	TGCGCCAGCAGCGGATTAGGAGTGAACACTGAAGCTTTCTTT	CASSGLGVNTEAFF
TRBV27	TRBJ2-7	TRBD1	-	TGTGCCACCGCAATAGACAGGGTGACTTCCTACGAGCAGTACTTC	CATAIDRVTSYEQYF
TRBV6-5	TRBJ2-7	TRBD1	-	TGTGCCAGCAGTGGGCCGGGACAGGGGGACTACGAGCAGTACTTC	CASSGPGQGDYEQYF
TRBV2	TRBJ1-1	-	few	TGTGCCAGCACCCTAAGGCCAATGACAGGAGGACTTGAAGCTTTCTTT	CASTLRPMTGGLEAFF
TRBV7-7	TRBJ2-7	TRBD2	few	TGTGCTAGCAGTCCCGGGACTAGTCCCTACGAGCAGTACTTC	CASSPGTSPYEQYF